These 6 T cell receptor beta chains originate from one sample sequenced in a study of blood T cell repertoires in COVID-19. The repertoire was sequenced with immunoSEQ multiplex PCR; TCRdb's copy has only in-frame clones and lacks some. The sample has under 300,000 clones, around 81% seen once. The sequencing sample was made of peripheral blood. These receptors were obtained from a woman aged 55-69 years with active or convalescent COVID-19.

This clone was recorded once. J is TRBJ1-2 and V is TRBV29-1, with 7 bases fitting TRBD1. This CDR3 has 14 amino acids. Germline V gene lookup returns CDR1 SQVTM and CDR2 ANQGSEA. The trim removed 4 bases at V and 2 bases at J, leaving 7 bases unmatched. As DNA, the CDR3 is TGCAGCGTTGGCCAGACAGGGCTCAACTATGGCTACACCTTC. Residues: CSVGQTGLNYGYTF.

V and J are TRBV18 and TRBJ1-1, with a weak D call TRBD1 (5 bases). The CDR3 runs to 16 residues. Trimming took off 1 base at V and 5 bases at J, with 17 bases between the two ends. CDR1 is KGHSH and CDR2 is LQKENI in the germline V gene. DNA of the CDR3: TGTGCCAGCTCACCACGTCCAGGGTGGGATGAAACTGAAGCTTTCTTT. Amino acids: CASSPRPGWDETEAFF.

With regard to this clone: A read error may account for a junction end that differs from germline. J is TRBJ2-5 and V is TRBV7-7; 8 bases agree with TRBD1. From germline, CDR1 is SSHAT and CDR2 FNYEAQ (reference sequence). The CDR3 runs 16 residues. CDR3 DNA sequence: TGTGCTAGCAGCCCCTCAACGTGGCAGGGGGCTGAGACCCAGTACTTC. Protein: CASSPSTWQGAETQYF.

The rearrangement uses TRBV24-1 and TRBJ2-7; maybe TRBD2 (5 bases). The CDR3 is 13 amino acids. Trimming removed 8 bases from V and 3 bases from J, with 13 bases in between. Germline loops: CDR1 KGHDR, CDR2 SFDVKD. The CDR3 region is CATTLGVYYEQYF. The CDR3 nucleotides read TGTGCCACCACCCTCGGGGTTTACTACGAGCAGTACTTC.

J is TRBJ2-1 and V is TRBV6-1; 7 nucleotides agree with TRBD2. This CDR3 spans 17 amino acids. V shed 0 bases and J 6 bases; nucleotides not matched to a gene: 11. The germline V gene has CDR1 MNHNS and CDR2 SASEGT. The CDR3 reads CASSEAHGTTLLNEQFF. CDR3 nucleotide sequence: TGTGCCAGCAGTGAAGCGCACGGGACTACTCTTCTCAATGAGCAGTTCTTC.

The gene calls are TRBV25-1 and TRBJ2-1, with 8 bases lining up with TRBD2. This CDR3 is built from 14 residues. J lost 9 bases, V lost 6 bases, and 10 bases had no gene match. The germline CDR1 and CDR2 sequences are MGHDK and SYGVNS. The CDR3 loop reads CASRWGTSDGEQFF. For the CDR3, the DNA is TGTGCCAGCAGATGGGGGACTAGTGACGGTGAGCAGTTCTTC. The whole variable domain, filled in from reference TRBV25-1 and TRBJ2-1, reads EADIYQTPRYLVIGTGKKITLECSQTMGHDKMYWYQQDPGMELHLIHYSYGVNSTEKGDLSSESTVSRIRTEHFPLTLESARPSHTSQYLCASRWGTSDGEQFFGPGTRLTVL.